This is a list of T cell receptor beta chains from one sample in a study of blood T cell repertoires in COVID-19. TCRdb's copy holds only in-frame clones and misses some; the assay was immunoSEQ multiplex PCR. This table holds approximately 120,000 clones, approximately 88% found once. The sequencing sample was made of peripheral blood. All receptors come from a man aged 45-60 years with acute or convalescent COVID-19. The CDR3 runs from the conserved cysteine through the conserved F or W. A D gene is named only where the DNA matches it firmly. Clone size is stated in some rows and not others, as once, few, many or a class when expanded.

J: TRBJ2-1
size: -
D: TRBD2
V: TRBV7-9
CDR3: CASSYSSGVSYNEQFF
DNA: TGTGCCAGCAGCTATTCTAGCGGGGTCTCCTACAATGAGCAGTTCTTC

J: TRBJ1-6
size: -
D: -
V: TRBV11-2
CDR3: CASSPNLGGSPLHF
DNA: TGTGCCAGCAGCCCCAACTTGGGGGGGTCACCCCTCCACTTT

J: TRBJ2-1
size: -
D: TRBD2
V: TRBV20-1
CDR3: CSASVPGGLGNEQFF
DNA: TGCAGTGCGAGTGTCCCGGGAGGTTTGGGCAATGAGCAGTTCTTC

J: TRBJ2-7
size: -
D: TRBD1
V: TRBV27
CDR3: CASSLGTGGLHEQYF
DNA: TGTGCCAGCAGTTTAGGGACAGGGGGCCTTCACGAGCAGTACTTC

J: TRBJ2-1
size: -
D: -
V: TRBV2
CDR3: CASRGWALNEQFF
DNA: TGTGCCAGCAGAGGCTGGGCGTTGAATGAGCAGTTCTTC

J: TRBJ1-2
size: once
D: -
V: TRBV5-6
CDR3: CASSLASRDSPGSNYGYTF
DNA: TGTGCCAGCAGCTTGGCCTCCCGGGATAGCCCAGGCTCGAACTATGGCTACACCTTC

J: TRBJ2-7
size: -
D: TRBD2
V: TRBV10-3
CDR3: CAIRTGTREYEQYF
DNA: TGTGCCATCAGGACCGGGACTAGGGAATACGAGCAGTACTTC

J: TRBJ2-3
size: -
D: TRBD2
V: TRBV30
CDR3: CAWGTSGADTQYF
DNA: TGTGCCTGGGGGACTAGCGGGGCGGATACGCAGTATTTT

J: TRBJ1-1
size: -
D: TRBD1
V: TRBV7-2
CDR3: CASSLATGVMNTEAFF
DNA: TGTGCCAGCAGCTTAGCGACAGGGGTTATGAACACTGAAGCTTTCTTT

J: TRBJ1-1
size: -
D: -
V: TRBV7-9
CDR3: CASSSVRGGVGITTAEAFF
DNA: TGTGCCAGCAGCTCGGTCCGAGGAGGGGTCGGTATTACAACGGCTGAAGCTTTCTTT

J: TRBJ2-7
size: -
D: TRBD1
V: TRBV19
CDR3: CASRPTGTPLEQYF
DNA: TGTGCCAGTAGACCGACAGGGACCCCCCTGGAGCAGTACTTC

J: TRBJ1-2
size: -
D: -
V: TRBV6-5
CDR3: CASSYFGGPNYGYTF
DNA: TGTGCCAGCAGTTACTTTGGTGGCCCTAACTATGGCTACACCTTC

J: TRBJ2-7
size: -
D: -
V: TRBV1
CDR3: CTSSQDRLAGGDEQYF
DNA: TGCACCAGCAGCCAAGACAGGCTAGCGGGAGGTGACGAGCAGTACTTC

J: TRBJ2-1
size: once
D: -
V: TRBV7-8
CDR3: CASSLGVGSSGTRLHEQFF
DNA: TGTGCCAGCAGCTTAGGGGTTGGATCTTCGGGGACACGCCTCCATGAGCAGTTCTTC

J: TRBJ2-3
size: -
D: TRBD2
V: TRBV4-2
CDR3: CASSQDSLAGGSDTQYF
DNA: TGTGCCAGCAGCCAAGATTCACTAGCGGGAGGGTCAGATACGCAGTATTTT

J: TRBJ2-5
size: few
D: -
V: TRBV5-4
CDR3: CASSLGGAQETQYF
DNA: TGTGCCAGCAGCTTAGGGGGGGCCCAAGAGACCCAGTACTTC

J: TRBJ2-6
size: -
D: -
V: TRBV9
CDR3: CASNRAGANVLTF
DNA: TGTGCCAGCAACCGCGCTGGGGCCAACGTCCTGACTTTC

J: TRBJ1-1
size: -
D: -
V: TRBV5-4
CDR3: CASTPNRPRGTEAFF
DNA: TGTGCCAGCACTCCCAACAGGCCTAGGGGGACTGAAGCTTTCTTT

J: TRBJ2-1
size: -
D: -
V: TRBV6-5
CDR3: CASSYSTPVNNEQFF
DNA: TGTGCCAGCAGTTACTCAACTCCGGTCAACAATGAGCAGTTCTTC

J: TRBJ2-1
size: -
D: -
V: TRBV18
CDR3: CASSPPRGGGEQFF
DNA: TGTGCCAGCTCACCACCGAGGGGGGGCGGTGAGCAGTTCTTC

J: TRBJ2-1
size: once
D: -
V: TRBV27
CDR3: CASILSGAAGPTYNEQFF
DNA: TGTGCCAGCATCTTAAGTGGAGCAGCGGGTCCTACCTACAATGAGCAGTTCTTC

J: TRBJ1-3
size: -
D: -
V: TRBV7-2
CDR3: CASSFRGAQGNTIYF
DNA: TGTGCCAGCAGCTTCCGGGGGGCGCAGGGAAACACCATATATTTT